This record covers a single T cell receptor (beta chain). Additional DNA sequences in this sample encode the identical CDR3. The CDR3 is 13 residues long. The ends were cut back, 5 bases at V and 1 base at J, with 9 bases in the middle. Germline CDR1 and CDR2: MNHEY and SMNVEV (reference sequence). The protocol was immunoSEQ multiplex PCR, while the TCRdb copy is restricted to in-frame clones and leaves out a portion. The table records some 2,100,000 clones, 85% to 95% of them present only once. These data belong to a study of shared clonotypes between healthy human individuals. CD45RO-negative CD8 cells positively selected for CCR7 made up the naive population, which excluded terminally differentiated effector memory CD45RA+ cells.

The receptor was derived from a man aged 18 to 30 in good health. Some clones in this sample may be carry-over from other donors' samples. The chain combines TRBV27 with TRBJ2-7; D is possibly TRBD2 (5 bases). The material sequenced was naive CD8+ T cells from PBMCs. CDR3 sequence reads: CASSPGGSYEQYF. As DNA, the CDR3 is TGTGCCAGCAGTCCCGGAGGTTCCTACGAGCAGTACTTC.